A single T cell receptor (beta chain) is shown here with its context. The antigen is undetermined. The entry originates in a study of CD8 T cells in Susac syndrome. Study-wide findings and caveats: In its TCR sequencing and HLA analysis, the study acknowledged that the number of individuals was relatively small.

CD8+ and CD4+ T cells from blood underwent TCR beta sequencing. Healthy donors, matched for age and sex, constituted the control group. cDNA came from roughly 0.47 to 1 ug RNA primed by random hexamers. Across 54 Vbeta and 13 Jbeta, immunoSEQ multiplex PCR amplified TCR beta CDR3. TCRdb passed the immunoSEQ multiplex PCR reads through MiXCR, listing each CDR3 protein once. The data show about 140,000 distinct CDR3 sequences, approximately 94% seen once. Germline loops: CDR1 DFQATT, CDR2 SNEGSKA (reference sequence). The CDR3 is 19 amino acids. V lost 3 bases, J lost 2 bases, and 21 bases stayed unmatched.

This receptor was obtained from a human donor in good health. Source material: CD4+ T cells from PBMCs. The chain uses TRBV20-1 and TRBJ2-7; 8 bases fit TRBD1. The CDR3 reads CSASPPGVGTGSFTYEQYF. CDR3 bases: TGCAGTGCTAGCCCTCCGGGGGTTGGGACAGGATCCTTCACCTACGAGCAGTACTTC.